This T cell receptor beta chain was identified during a study of cytomegalovirus exposure and HLA in healthy donors. The study, taken as a whole, reports: Researchers reported in a later analysis that a missense DCLRE1C variant was tied to TCR beta V- and J-gene trimming.

Amplification used 60 Vbeta primers and 13 Jbeta primers. Only in-frame clones appear in the TCRdb table, and some are missing; sequencing was by immunoSEQ multiplex PCR. The sample includes roughly 120,000 clones, around 73% seen only once; the top ten take roughly 8%. CDR3 length: 13 residues. CDR1 is SGHRS and CDR2 is YFSETQ in the germline V gene. With 2 bases removed from V and 6 bases from J, the gap between germline ends came to 8 bases. Details on this clone: Its specificity is not known.

The sequencing sample was made of PBMCs. This sequence was found in a man aged 40-49 years in good health and CMV-seronegative. The chain is built from TRBV5-1 and TRBJ2-2; D might be TRBD1 (6 bases). As DNA, the CDR3 is TGCGCCAGCAGCTTTACAGGGTCCGGGGAGCTGTTTTTT. It yields the protein CASSFTGSGELFF.